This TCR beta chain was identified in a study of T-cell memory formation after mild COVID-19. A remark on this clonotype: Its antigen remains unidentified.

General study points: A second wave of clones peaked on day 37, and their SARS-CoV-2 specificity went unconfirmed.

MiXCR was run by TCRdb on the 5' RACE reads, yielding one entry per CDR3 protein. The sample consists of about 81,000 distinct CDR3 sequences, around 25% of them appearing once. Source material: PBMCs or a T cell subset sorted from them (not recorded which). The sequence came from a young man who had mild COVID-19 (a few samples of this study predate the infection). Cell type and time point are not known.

The CDR3 is CASSGTPYEQYV. The CDR3 DNA follows: TGTGCCAGCAGTGGGACACCCTACGAGCAGTACGTC. The genes are TRBV6-6 and TRBJ2-7; a possible D gene is TRBD1 (6 bases). The CDR3 consists of 12 residues. Germline CDR1 MNHNY, CDR2 SVGAGI (reference sequence). V lost 5 bases and J 2 bases, leaving 7 bases between the germline ends.